This entry is about one TCR beta chain. Living in under 30 US areas, the participants were between roughly 18 and 89 years of age. A PCR-confirmed or clinician-diagnosed COVID-19 case had contacted exposed participants within 2 weeks of entry. The sample belongs to a study of blood T cell repertoires in COVID-19. Study-level information: PBMCs, B-cell-depleted T cells, or T cells were the source of the cDNA or gDNA that made up the material.

Libraries were prepared by immunoSEQ multiplex PCR; TCRdb keeps only in-frame clonotypes and omits some of them. Of around 270,000 clones listed, over 80% are singletons. V gave up 4 bases and J gave up 6 bases; unmatched junction bases: 4. This CDR3 has 13 residues. Looked up from germline, CDR1 is MNHEY and CDR2 is SVGAGI. The sample comprised PBMCs or T cells enriched from blood (not recorded which). The chain has TRBV6-5 and TRBJ2-5; 8 bases line up with TRBD2. This clonotype originated in a middle-aged woman who had been exposed to COVID-19. The CDR3 protein is CASSWGLDKTQYF. CDR3 sequence (DNA): TGTGCCAGCAGTTGGGGACTAGATAAGACCCAGTACTTC.